This T cell receptor beta chain was retrieved from a study of cytomegalovirus exposure and HLA in healthy donors. Regarding the study as a whole: It was reported in a later analysis that an Asian-associated ancestry cluster showed fewer N-insertions than the 666-donor mean.

Notes on this clone: Its antigen remains unknown.

PCR involved 60 Vbeta and 13 Jbeta primers. Some clones are missing from TCRdb's copy, which holds only in-frame ones; the method was immunoSEQ multiplex PCR. In the table there are about 160,000 clones, approximately 80% of which are singletons. This receptor was taken from a woman in her twenties or thirties in good health and CMV-seropositive. Sequences were obtained from PBMCs.

Written as DNA, the CDR3 is TGCGCCAGCAGCCAAGACGCAGGTTACTACGAGCAGTACTTC. Translated: CASSQDAGYYEQYF. V is TRBV4-3 and J is TRBJ2-7; D remains ambiguous. From germline, CDR1 is LGHNA and CDR2 YSLEER. The V end lost 0 bases, the J end lost 3 bases, and 9 bases lay between the germline ends. This CDR3 spans 14 amino acids.